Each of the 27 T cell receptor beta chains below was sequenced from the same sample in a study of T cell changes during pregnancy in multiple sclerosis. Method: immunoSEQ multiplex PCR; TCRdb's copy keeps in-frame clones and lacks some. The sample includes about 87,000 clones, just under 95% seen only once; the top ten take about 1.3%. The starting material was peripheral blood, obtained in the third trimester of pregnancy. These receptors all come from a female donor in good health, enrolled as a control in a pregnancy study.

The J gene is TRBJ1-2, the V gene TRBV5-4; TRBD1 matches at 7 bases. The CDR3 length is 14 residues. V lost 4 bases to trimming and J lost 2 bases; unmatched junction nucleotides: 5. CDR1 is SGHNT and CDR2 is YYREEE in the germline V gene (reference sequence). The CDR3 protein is CASSPGQINYGYTF. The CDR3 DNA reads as TGTGCCAGCAGCCCGGGACAGATAAACTATGGCTACACCTTC.

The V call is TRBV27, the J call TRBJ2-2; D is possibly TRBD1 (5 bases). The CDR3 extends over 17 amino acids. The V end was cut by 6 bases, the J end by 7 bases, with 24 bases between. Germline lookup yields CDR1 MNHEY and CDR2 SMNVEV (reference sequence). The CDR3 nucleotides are TGTGCCAGCAGCCGACGTGTGGTAGGGGTGAAAGGCGGGGAGCTGTTTTTT. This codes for CASSRRVVGVKGGELFF.

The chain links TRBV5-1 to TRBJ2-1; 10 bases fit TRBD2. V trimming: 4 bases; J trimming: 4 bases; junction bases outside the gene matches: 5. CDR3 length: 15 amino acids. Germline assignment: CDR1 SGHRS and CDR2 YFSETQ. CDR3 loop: CASSITSGVYNEQFF. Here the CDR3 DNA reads TGCGCCAGCAGCATAACTAGCGGGGTATACAATGAGCAGTTCTTC.

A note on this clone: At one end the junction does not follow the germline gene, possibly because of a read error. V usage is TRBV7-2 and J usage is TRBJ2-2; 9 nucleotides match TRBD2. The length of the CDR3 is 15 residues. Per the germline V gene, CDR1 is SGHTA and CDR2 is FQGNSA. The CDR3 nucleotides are TGTGCCAGCAGTTTCGGACTAGCGAATACCGGGGAGCTGTTTTTT. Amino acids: CASSFGLANTGELFF.

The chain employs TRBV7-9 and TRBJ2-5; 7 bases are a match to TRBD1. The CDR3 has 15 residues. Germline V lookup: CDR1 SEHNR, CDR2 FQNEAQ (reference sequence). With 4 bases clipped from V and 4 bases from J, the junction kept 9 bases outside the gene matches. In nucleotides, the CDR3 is TGTGCCAGCAGCTCTGCGACAGGGAATAGAGAGACCCAGTACTTC. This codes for CASSSATGNRETQYF. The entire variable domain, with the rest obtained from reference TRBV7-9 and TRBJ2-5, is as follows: DTGVSQNPRHKITKRGQNVTFRCDPISEHNRLYWYRQTLGQGPEFLTYFQNEAQLEKSRLLSDRFSAERPKGSFSTLEIQRTEQGDSAMYLCASSSATGNRETQYFGPGTRLLVL.

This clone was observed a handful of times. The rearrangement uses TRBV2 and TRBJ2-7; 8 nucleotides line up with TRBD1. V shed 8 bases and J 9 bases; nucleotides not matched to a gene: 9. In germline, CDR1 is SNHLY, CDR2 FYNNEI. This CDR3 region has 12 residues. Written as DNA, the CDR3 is TGTGCCAGCGGACCCGCAGGGGGCGGGCAGTACTTC. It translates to CASGPAGGGQYF.

CDR3 bases: TGTGCCAGCTCACCGGGTAGGCAGGCCTACGAGCAGTACTTC. It is translated as CASSPGRQAYEQYF. The chain combines TRBV18 with TRBJ2-7; D unclear. The V end lost 3 bases, the J end lost 2 bases, and 11 bases lay between the germline ends. Per germline, CDR1 KGHSH and CDR2 LQKENI. CDR3 size: 14 residues.

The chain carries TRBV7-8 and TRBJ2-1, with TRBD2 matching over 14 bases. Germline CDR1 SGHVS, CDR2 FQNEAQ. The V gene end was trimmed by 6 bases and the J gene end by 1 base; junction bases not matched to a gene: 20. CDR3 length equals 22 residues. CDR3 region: CASSTGTSGRKPPFTSYNEQFF. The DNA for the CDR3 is TGTGCCAGCAGTACCGGGACTAGCGGGAGAAAACCCCCCTTTACGTCCTACAATGAGCAGTTCTTC.

CDR3 residues: CASSSPIRGLGYTF. The CDR3 region has the DNA TGTGCCAGCAGCAGCCCGATCAGGGGATTGGGCTACACCTTC. The V call is TRBV27, the J call TRBJ1-2; maybe TRBD1 (6 bases). In germline, CDR1 is MNHEY, CDR2 SMNVEV (reference sequence). The CDR3 runs to 14 residues. Trimming removed 6 bases from V and 8 bases from J, with 19 bases in between.

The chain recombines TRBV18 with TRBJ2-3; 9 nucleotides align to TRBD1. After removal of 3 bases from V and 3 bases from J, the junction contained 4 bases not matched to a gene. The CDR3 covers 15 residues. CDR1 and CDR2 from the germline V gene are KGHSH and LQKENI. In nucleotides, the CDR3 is TGTGCCAGCTCACCTCAAGGACAGGGGACAGATACGCAGTATTTT. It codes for CASSPQGQGTDTQYF.

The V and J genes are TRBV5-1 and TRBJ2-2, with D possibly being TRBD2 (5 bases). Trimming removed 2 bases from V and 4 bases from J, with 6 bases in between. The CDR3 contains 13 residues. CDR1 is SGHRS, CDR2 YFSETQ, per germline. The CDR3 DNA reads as TGCGCCAGCAGCTTTGGGAGCACCGGGGAGCTGTTTTTT. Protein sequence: CASSFGSTGELFF.

The chain's CDR3 is CASSEGAYGSNEQFF. The CDR3 nucleotides are TGTGCCAGCAGTGAAGGGGCTTACGGTAGCAATGAGCAGTTCTTC. The chain couples TRBV6-1 to TRBJ2-1; D is unresolved. Trimming shortened V by 1 base and J by 6 bases, and 13 bases separated the two germline ends. The germline CDR1 and CDR2 sequences are MNHNS and SASEGT. The CDR3 is made up of 15 amino acids.

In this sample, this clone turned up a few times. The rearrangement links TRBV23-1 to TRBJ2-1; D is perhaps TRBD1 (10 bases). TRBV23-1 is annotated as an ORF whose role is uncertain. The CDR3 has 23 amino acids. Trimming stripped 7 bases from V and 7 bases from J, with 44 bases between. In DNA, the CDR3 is TGCGCCAGCACGATGCGGGACAGGGGAGAGTTGGCTAGCGGGAAGTGGGGAAAAAATGAGCAGTTCTTC. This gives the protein CASTMRDRGELASGKWGKNEQFF.

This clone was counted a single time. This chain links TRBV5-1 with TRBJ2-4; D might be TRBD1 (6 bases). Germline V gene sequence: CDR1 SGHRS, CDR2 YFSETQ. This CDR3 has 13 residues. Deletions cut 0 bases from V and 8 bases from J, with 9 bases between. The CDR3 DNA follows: TGCGCCAGCAGCTTGGAGGGGGATGACATTCAGTACTTC. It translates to CASSLEGDDIQYF.

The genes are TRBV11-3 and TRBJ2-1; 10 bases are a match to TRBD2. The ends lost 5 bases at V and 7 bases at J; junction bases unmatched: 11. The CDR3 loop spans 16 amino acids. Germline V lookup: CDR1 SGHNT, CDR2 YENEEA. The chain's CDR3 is CASSLGGTSARNEQFF. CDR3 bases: TGTGCCAGCAGCCTAGGGGGGACTAGCGCCCGAAATGAGCAGTTCTTC.

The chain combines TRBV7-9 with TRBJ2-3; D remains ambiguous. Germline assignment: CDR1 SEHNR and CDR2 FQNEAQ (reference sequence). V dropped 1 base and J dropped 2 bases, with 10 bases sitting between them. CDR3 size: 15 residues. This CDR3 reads CASSLGGSDTDTQYF. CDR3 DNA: TGTGCCAGCAGCTTAGGCGGCAGCGACACAGATACGCAGTATTTT.

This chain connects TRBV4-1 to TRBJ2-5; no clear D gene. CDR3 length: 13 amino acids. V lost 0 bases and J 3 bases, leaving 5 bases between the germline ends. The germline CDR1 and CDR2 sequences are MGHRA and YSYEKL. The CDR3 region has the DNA TGCGCCAGCAGCCAAGATGCGGAAGAGACCCAGTACTTC. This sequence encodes CASSQDAEETQYF.

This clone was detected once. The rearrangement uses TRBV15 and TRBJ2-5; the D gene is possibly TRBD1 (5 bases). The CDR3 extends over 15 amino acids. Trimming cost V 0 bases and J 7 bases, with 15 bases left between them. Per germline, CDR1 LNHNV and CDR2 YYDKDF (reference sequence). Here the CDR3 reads CATSRDQTVKGTQYF. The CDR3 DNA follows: TGTGCCACCAGCAGAGATCAGACAGTTAAAGGGACCCAGTACTTC.

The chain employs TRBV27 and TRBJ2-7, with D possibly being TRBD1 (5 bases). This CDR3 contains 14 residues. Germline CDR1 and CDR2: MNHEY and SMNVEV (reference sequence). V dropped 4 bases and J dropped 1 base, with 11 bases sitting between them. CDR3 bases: TGTGCCAGCAGTTCCGCCGACAGATCCTACGAGCAGTACTTC. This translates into CASSSADRSYEQYF.

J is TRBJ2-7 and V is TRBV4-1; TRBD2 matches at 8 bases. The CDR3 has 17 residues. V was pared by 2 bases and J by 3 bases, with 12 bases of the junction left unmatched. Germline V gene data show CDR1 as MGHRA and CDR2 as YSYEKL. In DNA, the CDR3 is TGCGCCAGCAGCCAATCGCTGGGTAGCGGGGCTTACTACGAGCAGTACTTC. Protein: CASSQSLGSGAYYEQYF.

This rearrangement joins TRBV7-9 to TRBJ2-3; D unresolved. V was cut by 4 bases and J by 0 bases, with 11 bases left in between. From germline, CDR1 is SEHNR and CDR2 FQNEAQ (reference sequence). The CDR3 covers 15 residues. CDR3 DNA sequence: TGTGCCAGCAGCTCCCGACTGACTAGCACAGATACGCAGTATTTT. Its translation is CASSSRLTSTDTQYF.

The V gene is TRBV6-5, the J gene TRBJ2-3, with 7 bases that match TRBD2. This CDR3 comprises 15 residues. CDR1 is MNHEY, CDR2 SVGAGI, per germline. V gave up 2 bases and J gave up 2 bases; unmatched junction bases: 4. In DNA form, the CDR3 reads TGTGCCAGCAGTTACGGTACTAGCGACACAGATACGCAGTATTTT. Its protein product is CASSYGTSDTDTQYF.

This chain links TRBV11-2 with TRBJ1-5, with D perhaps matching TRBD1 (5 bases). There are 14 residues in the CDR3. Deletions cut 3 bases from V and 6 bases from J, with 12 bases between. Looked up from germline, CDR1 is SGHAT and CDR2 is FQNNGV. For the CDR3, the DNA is TGTGCCAGCAGCTTGACGACAGCCACTCAGCCCCAGCATTTT. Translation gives CASSLTTATQPQHF. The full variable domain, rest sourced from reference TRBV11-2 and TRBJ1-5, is EAGVAQSPRYKIIEKRQSVAFWCNPISGHATLYWYQQILGQGPKLLIQFQNNGVVDDSQLPKDRFSAERLKGVDSTLKIQPAKLEDSAVYLCASSLTTATQPQHFGDGTRLSIL.

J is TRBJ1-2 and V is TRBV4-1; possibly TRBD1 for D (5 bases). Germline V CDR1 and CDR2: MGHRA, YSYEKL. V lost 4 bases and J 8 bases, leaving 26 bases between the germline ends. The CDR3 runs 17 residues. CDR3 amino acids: CASSPSGDEDREGGYTF. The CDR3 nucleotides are TGCGCCAGCAGCCCCAGCGGGGACGAGGATAGGGAAGGCGGCTACACCTTC.

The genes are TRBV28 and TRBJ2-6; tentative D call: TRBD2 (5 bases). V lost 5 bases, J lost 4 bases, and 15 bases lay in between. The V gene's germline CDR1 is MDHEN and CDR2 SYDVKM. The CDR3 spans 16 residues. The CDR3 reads CASSLYEASGANVLTF. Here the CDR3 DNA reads TGTGCCAGCAGTCTCTACGAGGCTAGCGGGGCCAACGTCCTGACTTTC.

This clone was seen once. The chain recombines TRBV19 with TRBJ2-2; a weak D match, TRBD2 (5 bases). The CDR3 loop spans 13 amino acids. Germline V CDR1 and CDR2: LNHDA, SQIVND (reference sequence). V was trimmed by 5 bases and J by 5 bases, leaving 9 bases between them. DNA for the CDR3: TGTGCCAGTAGTGTACTAGAAACCGGGGAGCTGTTTTTT. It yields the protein CASSVLETGELFF.

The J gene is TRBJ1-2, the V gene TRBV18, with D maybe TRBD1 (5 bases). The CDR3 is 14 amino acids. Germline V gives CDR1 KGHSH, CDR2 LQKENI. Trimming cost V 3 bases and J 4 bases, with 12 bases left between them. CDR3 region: CASSPDGAIYGYTF. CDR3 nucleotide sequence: TGTGCCAGCTCACCCGATGGGGCCATCTATGGCTACACCTTC.